A selection of T cell receptor beta chains follows, all from one sample in a study of T cell responses to AZD1222 COVID-19 vaccine. Data came from immunoSEQ multiplex PCR; TCRdb stores just in-frame clones and leaves some out. Of 80,000 to 95,000 clones in the sample, roughly 90% were seen once. The material sequenced was peripheral blood, taken 28 days after the second AZD1222 dose. The receptors derive from an adult who received the AZD1222 COVID-19 vaccine. The CDR3 runs from the conserved cysteine through the conserved F or W. D genes are given only for firm matches. A row's size may be missing; if present it is once, few, many or a size class.

NA TRBD2 TRBJ2-3 TRBV19 CATKSVTRGRLSDTQYF
NA NA TRBJ2-1 TRBV3-1/TRBV3-2 CASSQWDRSSYNEQFF
NA NA TRBJ1-1 TRBV5-5 CASSFRGADEAFF
NA NA TRBJ1-6 TRBV4-1 CASSHYQVNSPLHF
NA TRBD1 TRBJ1-2 TRBV19 CASSSGQGSGYTF
NA NA TRBJ1-2 TRBV6-5 CASSFQQSSGGYTF
few NA TRBJ2-5 TRBV7-9 CASTRGLASTQETQYF
NA NA TRBJ1-1 TRBV5-1 CASSPPRGTEAFF
NA NA TRBJ2-7 TRBV5-4 CASSPNVLVPYEQYF
NA NA TRBJ1-6 TRBV20-1 CSASGEVRGQPLHF
NA NA TRBJ2-1 TRBV7-9 CASSQPRDSSYNEQFF
NA NA TRBJ1-6 TRBV5-6 CASSLGGYNSPLHF
NA TRBD1 TRBJ2-2 TRBV24-1 CATSDSGTGNTGELFF
NA TRBD1 TRBJ2-3 TRBV2 CASSRDRGTDTQYF
once TRBD1 TRBJ2-5 TRBV4-1 CASSLSPGGLETQYF
NA NA TRBJ1-6 TRBV4-3 CASSQSQGTNSPLHF
once TRBD2 TRBJ2-1 TRBV4-2 CASSAVGGFNEQFF
NA TRBD1 TRBJ2-1 TRBV24-1 CATRQGAGNEQFF
NA NA TRBJ1-6 TRBV7-9 CASSTIPGPLHF
once TRBD2 TRBJ2-7 TRBV11-2 CASSLLAGGMDEQYF
NA NA TRBJ1-1 TRBV16 CASSRRGKNTEAFF
NA TRBD1 TRBJ2-1 TRBV4-1 CASSQAQGSGNEQFF
once NA TRBJ1-2 TRBV9 CASSVAGGHQGYTF
NA NA TRBJ1-5 TRBV27 CASSFQPNQPQHF
NA TRBD2 TRBJ2-3 TRBV2 CASSALAGLSTDTQYF
once TRBD1 TRBJ2-1 TRBV19 CASSFLGTGRYNEQFF
few TRBD1 TRBJ2-7 TRBV4-1 CASTRGQGVYEQYF
NA TRBD1 TRBJ1-2 TRBV20-1 CSASAEQGFYGYTF
NA TRBD1 TRBJ2-7 TRBV29-1 CSVGRGKSYEQYF
NA NA TRBJ2-7 TRBV2 CASSVYSGYEQYF
NA NA TRBJ1-4 TRBV5-1 CASSPSGVWEKLFF
NA NA TRBJ2-7 TRBV6-4 CAREKWGDSYEQYF
NA NA TRBJ2-3 TRBV4-1 CASSQDRFGDTQYF
NA TRBD1 TRBJ1-1 TRBV19 CASSIGTGVTEAFF
NA NA TRBJ2-1 TRBV6-5 CASRSNTGASNEQFF
NA TRBD1 TRBJ1-1 TRBV7-9 CASSAPGTEETEAFF
once NA TRBJ1-4 TRBV2 CASIPATNEKLFF
NA NA TRBJ1-5 TRBV21-1 CAGRTTGTSNQPQHF
NA TRBD2 TRBJ2-2 TRBV28 CASSRRSGSRTNTGELFF
once TRBD1 TRBJ1-2 TRBV5-1 CASSSGTGDSINYGYTF